The 22 T cell receptor beta chains presented below share a single source sample, sequenced in a study of naive and memory T cell subsets. The SP2 primer and nested alpha and beta constant region primers amplified ligated cDNA in four rounds. TCRdb re-called the 5' RACE reads through MiXCR, storing one row per CDR3 protein. This repertoire shows roughly 62,000 distinct CDR3 sequences, 8% found once; its top ten account for less than 20%. A UMI-containing oligonucleotide was joined by 3' ligation to the TCR cDNA template. Receptors were obtained from a female donor in good health.

The J gene is TRBJ2-2, the V gene TRBV5-1, with 8 bases identical to TRBD2. The junction had 9 bases not matched to a gene; V was cut back by 1 base and J by 7 bases. Germline CDR1 SGHRS, CDR2 YFSETQ. CDR3 length: 16 residues. In nucleotides, the CDR3 is TGCGCCAGCAGCTTGCGGTCAGCGGGAGACTTCGGGGAGCTGTTTTTT. It specifies CASSLRSAGDFGELFF.

This clonotype was recorded many times. The gene calls are TRBV29-1 and TRBJ1-2; TRBD1 matches at 10 bases. Germline assignment: CDR1 SQVTM and CDR2 ANQGSEA. This CDR3 spans 13 amino acids. Losses at the gene ends were 4 bases for V and 3 bases for J; bases not matched to a gene: 2. Here the CDR3 reads CSVVGTGDYGYTF. The CDR3 coding sequence is TGCAGCGTTGTAGGGACAGGGGACTATGGCTACACCTTC.

The sample holds many counts of this clonotype. In DNA form, the CDR3 reads TGTGCCAGCAGTCGGACAGGGGCGCCCAATCAGCCCCAGCATTTT. Translated, it gives CASSRTGAPNQPQHF. V usage is TRBV6-2 or TRBV6-3 and J usage is TRBJ1-5; 9 nucleotides align to TRBD1. J was trimmed by 3 bases and V by 5 bases; bases with no gene match: 5. This CDR3 region has 15 residues. Germline V CDR1 and CDR2: MNHEY, SVGEGT.

This clonotype was observed many times. For the CDR3, the DNA is TGCAGCGTTGAAGGCCACCGGCAGGACGAGCAGTACTTC. This translates into CSVEGHRQDEQYF. The rearrangement uses TRBV29-1 and TRBJ2-7; unclear D gene. The germline V gene encodes CDR1 SQVTM and CDR2 ANQGSEA. V lost 1 base to trimming and J lost 5 bases, with 12 bases between them. The CDR3 is made up of 13 amino acids.

The gene calls are TRBV3-1 and TRBJ1-5; no clear D gene. The CDR3 runs 13 residues. Germline-derived CDR1 and CDR2 are LGHDT and YNNKEL (reference sequence). Trimming left V 4 bases short and J 9 bases short, with 13 bases between. This CDR3 is CASSRELGGPQHF. The CDR3 DNA reads TGTGCCAGCAGCCGGGAGTTAGGTGGGCCCCAGCATTTT.

This clonotype was seen a handful of times. The chain carries TRBV6-2 or TRBV6-3 and TRBJ2-5; 12 nucleotides align to TRBD2. V shed 7 bases and J 0 bases; nucleotides not matched to a gene: 9. Germline V CDR1 and CDR2: MNHEY, SVGEGT. CDR3 size: 17 residues. The DNA for the CDR3 is TGTGCCAGCACCGAGAGGACTAGCGGGACTTACCAAGAGACCCAGTACTTC. Its translation: CASTERTSGTYQETQYF.

This clonotype was seen repeatedly, ten times or more. The V gene is TRBV5-1, the J gene TRBJ2-7; D perhaps matches TRBD1 (5 bases). CDR3 length equals 14 residues. Looked up from germline, CDR1 is SGHRS and CDR2 is YFSETQ. V shed 0 bases and J shed 3 bases, with 10 bases lying between them. CDR3 sequence reads: CASSLGQQLYEQYF. In DNA form, the CDR3 reads TGCGCCAGCAGCTTGGGACAGCAACTCTACGAGCAGTACTTC.

This clonotype has a handful of counts. The V call is TRBV18, the J call TRBJ2-3, with 14 positions matching TRBD2. Germline lookup yields CDR1 KGHSH and CDR2 LQKENI. V gave up 6 bases and J gave up 3 bases; unmatched junction bases: 8. The CDR3 is 17 residues long. Written as DNA, the CDR3 is TGTGCCAGCTCCCCGGGACTAGCGGGGGTCGAGACAGATACGCAGTATTTT. This sequence encodes CASSPGLAGVETDTQYF.

The V call is TRBV7-2, the J call TRBJ2-1; the D is unclear. The CDR3 contains 16 residues. V dropped 3 bases and J dropped 8 bases, with 20 bases sitting between them. CDR1 SGHTA and CDR2 FQGNSA come from the germline V gene. The CDR3 DNA is TGTGCCAGCAGCTTGGGTCCGCTTTGGCGAGGCGATGAGCAGTTCTTC. This sequence encodes CASSLGPLWRGDEQFF.

J is TRBJ1-4 and V is TRBV28; no definite D call. In germline, CDR1 is MDHEN, CDR2 SYDVKM. V lost 1 base to trimming and J lost 2 bases, with 8 bases between them. This CDR3 is 15 amino acids long. CDR3 sequence reads: CASSLSRGTNEKLFF. In DNA, the CDR3 is TGTGCCAGCAGTTTATCCAGAGGGACTAATGAAAAACTGTTTTTT.

The chain couples TRBV28 to TRBJ1-1; D call uncertain. V lost 7 bases and J 0 bases, leaving 12 bases between the germline ends. The V gene's germline CDR1 is MDHEN and CDR2 SYDVKM. This CDR3 has 14 amino acids. CDR3 sequence reads: CASTPTVLNTEAFF. CDR3 bases: TGTGCCAGCACCCCGACTGTATTGAACACTGAAGCTTTCTTT.

The V gene is TRBV19, the J gene TRBJ2-7, with D maybe TRBD1 (5 bases). The CDR3 contains 18 residues. Trimming took 3 bases from V and 3 from J, leaving 24 bases between them. From germline, CDR1 is LNHDA and CDR2 SQIVND (reference sequence). Written as DNA, the CDR3 is TGTGCCAGTAGTATTCAAGTCGTAGTAAGGGGCGCGTTCTACGAGCAGTACTTC. This sequence encodes CASSIQVVVRGAFYEQYF.

Many counts were recorded for this clonotype. The chain links TRBV6-5 to TRBJ2-7, with D unresolved. Germline V gives CDR1 MNHEY, CDR2 SVGAGI. CDR3 length: 13 amino acids. The V and J ends lost 2 bases and 0 bases respectively, with 5 bases between them. The CDR3 DNA reads as TGTGCCAGCAGTTACGGGTTCTCCTACGAGCAGTACTTC. Translation gives CASSYGFSYEQYF.

This clonotype was counted between two and nine times. This chain links TRBV19 with TRBJ1-5; tentative D call: TRBD1 (5 bases). Germline lookup yields CDR1 LNHDA and CDR2 SQIVND (reference sequence). CDR3 length: 18 amino acids. Trimming shortened V by 6 bases and J by 1 base, and 22 bases separated the two germline ends. CDR3 protein: CASSEEGITLRSNQPQHF. The DNA for the CDR3 is TGTGCCAGTAGCGAGGAGGGGATAACCCTCAGAAGCAATCAGCCCCAGCATTTT.

This clonotype was seen ten or more times. J is TRBJ1-2 and V is TRBV12-3 or TRBV12-4, with D possibly TRBD1 on 5 matching bases. V was clipped by 5 bases and J by 0 bases, with 22 bases between them. This CDR3 spans 18 amino acids. Here the CDR3 DNA reads TGTGCCAGCAGTCGCCGGGGGAGGGAGGCCCGAGCTAACTATGGCTACACCTTC. Translating gives CASSRRGREARANYGYTF.

This clonotype was counted many times. This chain uses TRBV29-1 with TRBJ1-5; 10 nucleotides agree with TRBD1. Germline loops: CDR1 SQVTM, CDR2 ANQGSEA. The ends lost 6 bases at V and 6 bases at J; junction bases unmatched: 2. The CDR3 is 12 amino acids. CDR3 amino acids: CSVRDRGQPQHF. The DNA of the CDR3 is TGCAGCGTACGGGACAGGGGTCAGCCCCAGCATTTT.

The chain employs TRBV20-1 and TRBJ2-5; 7 bases match TRBD2. CDR3 length equals 13 residues. In germline, CDR1 is DFQATT, CDR2 SNEGSKA (reference sequence). After removal of 6 bases from V and 7 bases from J, the junction contained 11 bases not matched to a gene. CDR3 loop: CSAPQAGVVTQYF. In nucleotides, the CDR3 is TGCAGTGCCCCGCAGGCGGGGGTAGTGACCCAGTACTTC.

This clonotype was detected a few times. This rearrangement joins TRBV25-1 to TRBJ2-7; D gene ambiguous. This CDR3 contains 12 residues. Looked up from germline, CDR1 is MGHDK and CDR2 is SYGVNS. Trimming pared 1 base from V and 0 bases from J, leaving 1 base between. The CDR3 DNA is TGTGCCAGCAGTGAATCCTCCTACGAGCAGTACTTC. Translated: CASSESSYEQYF.

The genes are TRBV13 and TRBJ2-2, with 13 positions matching TRBD2. The CDR3 is 18 amino acids. The germline V gene has CDR1 PRHDT and CDR2 FYEKMQ (reference sequence). V shed 5 bases and J 7 bases; nucleotides not matched to a gene: 13. The CDR3 DNA sequence: TGTGCCAGCAGCCCAACCCTCGGGACTAGCGGGACTAGCGGGGAGCTGTTTTTT. Protein product: CASSPTLGTSGTSGELFF.

The rearrangement links TRBV6-5 to TRBJ2-1; D is undetermined. The germline V and J ends were trimmed by 4 bases and 2 bases, with 12 bases remaining between them. Per germline, CDR1 MNHEY and CDR2 SVGAGI. The CDR3 has 15 residues. CDR3 nucleotide sequence: TGTGCCAGCAGTTCCCCCAGCATAACCTACAATGAGCAGTTCTTC. This gives the protein CASSSPSITYNEQFF.

This clonotype was counted only a few times. The gene calls are TRBV30 and TRBJ1-5; possibly TRBD1 for D (5 bases). The germline gives CDR1 GTSNPN, CDR2 SVGIG (reference sequence). V was trimmed by 1 base and J by 0 bases, leaving 16 bases between them. CDR3 length: 17 amino acids. The CDR3 bases are TGTGCCTGGAGTGCCGAGAGGGGTCCTTCTAGCAATCAGCCCCAGCATTTT. Translation gives CAWSAERGPSSNQPQHF.

To note about this clonotype: A clone one base away is much larger, so this may be a read error. The V and J genes are TRBV11-1 and TRBJ2-5, with no clear D. The CDR3 length is 13 residues. Per germline, CDR1 SGHAT and CDR2 FQDESV (reference sequence). The CDR3, as DNA: TGTGCCAGCAGCTTAGGGGTGAAAGAGGCCCAGTACTTC. Translation gives CASSLGVKEAQYF. Complete variable domain (other parts from reference TRBV11-1 and TRBJ2-5): EAEVAQSPRYKITEKSQAVAFWCDPISGHATLYWYRQILGQGPELLVQFQDESVVDDSQLPKDRFSAERLKGVDSTLKIQPAELGDSAMYLCASSLGVKEAQYFGPGTRLLVL.